Each of the 32 T cell receptor beta chains below was sequenced from the same sample in a study of shared clonotypes between healthy human individuals (TCRdb year 2020). CD8 naive samples were CD45RO-negative cells positively selected for CCR7, giving a CD45RA+CCR7+ population that excluded TemRA cells. To prepare the library, the immunoSEQ multiplex PCR assay was applied. Held by TCRdb, this immuneACCESS table contains in-frame sequences only and omits some clones. Under half of the omission traces to an unresolved V gene where checked; the cause of the rest is unknown. In this sample the table shows some 2,100,000 clones, 85% to 95% of which occur a single time. The ten top clones hold more than 1.5% of the sample. Input material: naive CD8+ T cells from PBMCs. The cell subset or site label, as the study defines it: CD45RA+CCR7+. These receptors were obtained from a man aged 18 to 30 in good health. Some clones in this sample may be carry-over from other donors' samples.

This clone was recorded only once. The rearrangement uses TRBV9 and TRBJ1-3; D remains ambiguous. Per germline, CDR1 SGDLS and CDR2 YYNGEE. CDR3 size: 15 residues. The V end lost 3 bases, the J end lost 3 bases, and 13 bases lay between the germline ends. CDR3 nucleotide sequence: TGTGCCAGCAGCGAGGGTCCCGCCGGTGGAAACACCATATATTTT. Protein product: CASSEGPAGGNTIYF.

V is TRBV28 and J is TRBJ1-2; TRBD1 matches 7 bases. This CDR3 spans 15 amino acids. V lost 5 bases and J lost 0; bases outside the gene matches: 6. CDR1 is MDHEN and CDR2 is SYDVKM in the germline V gene. In nucleotides, the CDR3 is TGTGCCAGCAGTCTCGTGACAGGGCCTAACTATGGCTACACCTTC. Amino acids: CASSLVTGPNYGYTF.

Note on this clone: Other DNA variants within this sample encode the same CDR3. The J gene is TRBJ1-3, the V gene TRBV9; D gene ambiguous. CDR1 is SGDLS, CDR2 YYNGEE, per germline. The CDR3 totals 14 residues. Deletions cut 0 bases from V and 0 bases from J, with 4 bases between. CDR3 sequence (DNA): TGTGCCAGCAGCGTAGACGGCTCTGGAAACACCATATATTTT. Translation gives CASSVDGSGNTIYF. The whole variable domain, remainder taken from reference TRBV9 and TRBJ1-3, is DSGVTQTPKHLITATGQRVTLRCSPRSGDLSVYWYQQSLDQGLQFLIQYYNGEERAKGNILERFSAQQFPDLHSELNLSSLELGDSALYFCASSVDGSGNTIYFGEGSWLTVV.

The CDR3: CASSQEGDVRETQYF. The CDR3 DNA follows: TGTGCCAGCAGCCAAGAAGGGGACGTGAGGGAGACCCAGTACTTC. The rearrangement uses TRBV14 and TRBJ2-5; perhaps D is TRBD1 or TRBD2 (5 bases each). Germline V lookup: CDR1 SGHDN, CDR2 FVKESK. Trimming took 0 bases from V and 5 from J, leaving 13 bases between them. The CDR3 extends over 15 amino acids.

The CDR3 coding sequence is TGTGCCAGCAGTGACCTAGAAGGGGGTGGCTACACCTTC. It translates to CASSDLEGGGYTF. The genes are TRBV6-4 and TRBJ1-2; tentative D call: TRBD1 (6 bases). The CDR3 is 13 amino acids. V was pared by 2 bases and J by 7 bases, with 11 bases between. Germline values: CDR1 MRHNA, CDR2 SNTAGT.

The J gene is TRBJ2-5, the V gene TRBV11-2; D gene uncertain. Per the germline V gene, CDR1 is SGHAT and CDR2 is FQNNGV. This CDR3 has 14 amino acids. The V and J ends lost 1 base and 4 bases respectively, with 10 bases between them. The CDR3 DNA follows: TGTGCCAGCAGCTTAGCGCAGGACCGAGAGACCCAGTACTTC. Its protein is CASSLAQDRETQYF.

V and J are TRBV18 and TRBJ2-7, with 9 bases matching TRBD2. This CDR3 comprises 15 residues. J gave up 5 bases and V 1 base, and 6 bases lay outside the gene matches. The V gene's germline CDR1 is KGHSH and CDR2 LQKENI. The CDR3 DNA sequence: TGTGCCAGCTCACCACTCGGACTAGCGACCCACGAGCAGTACTTC. Translated, it gives CASSPLGLATHEQYF.

The chain combines TRBV27 with TRBJ2-7; D is unclear. V was clipped by 2 bases and J by 1 base, with 9 bases between them. The germline V gene has CDR1 MNHEY and CDR2 SMNVEV (reference sequence). This CDR3 region has 14 residues. CDR3 region: CASSLGSSSYEQYF. The CDR3 nucleotides are TGTGCCAGCAGTTTAGGAAGTTCTTCCTACGAGCAGTACTTC.

This clone was counted once. The chain couples TRBV27 to TRBJ2-3; 8 nucleotides align to TRBD2. CDR1 and CDR2 (germline): MNHEY, SMNVEV (reference sequence). Trimming at V came to 7 bases and at J to 5 bases, leaving 11 bases not matched to a gene. The CDR3 runs to 15 residues. Here the CDR3 reads CASNPQSGSVDTQYF. CDR3 nucleotide sequence: TGTGCCAGCAACCCCCAGAGCGGGAGTGTAGATACGCAGTATTTT.

The chain carries TRBV5-8 and TRBJ2-1, with a tentative D call TRBD1 (6 bases). Trimming cost V 0 bases and J 9 bases, with 7 bases left between them. Germline values: CDR1 SGHTS, CDR2 YDEGEE. The CDR3 extends over 12 amino acids. The CDR3 nucleotides are TGTGCCAGCAGCTTGGCAGGGGTTGAGCAGTTCTTC. Its protein product is CASSLAGVEQFF.

This chain links TRBV4-2 with TRBJ2-1, with 12 bases lining up with TRBD2. This CDR3 has 15 residues. Per the germline V gene, CDR1 is LGHNA and CDR2 is YNFKEQ. V was clipped by 3 bases and J by 5 bases; unmatched bases: 2. The CDR3 DNA follows: TGTGCCAGCAGCCAGGGACTAGCGGGCAACAATGAGCAGTTCTTC. It translates to CASSQGLAGNNEQFF.

Remarks on this clone: Other DNA sequences within the sample encode an identical CDR3. The gene calls are TRBV9 and TRBJ2-7; 9 bases align to TRBD2. The CDR3 is 15 residues long. The germline gives CDR1 SGDLS, CDR2 YYNGEE. V lost 2 bases, J lost 2 bases, and 5 bases stayed unmatched. The chain's CDR3 is CASSVGSGGPYEQYF. The CDR3 bases are TGTGCCAGCAGCGTCGGTAGCGGGGGACCCTACGAGCAGTACTTC. Full variable domain (rest looked up from reference TRBV9 and TRBJ2-7): DSGVTQTPKHLITATGQRVTLRCSPRSGDLSVYWYQQSLDQGLQFLIQYYNGEERAKGNILERFSAQQFPDLHSELNLSSLELGDSALYFCASSVGSGGPYEQYFGPGTRLTVT.

The chain links TRBV7-6 to TRBJ2-4; no clear D. The CDR3 consists of 14 residues. Trimming shortened V by 4 bases and J by 0 bases, and 7 bases separated the two germline ends. Germline lookup yields CDR1 SGHVS and CDR2 FNYEAQ. The CDR3 region has the DNA TGTGCCAGCAGCTCTTCCGTAGCCAAAAACATTCAGTACTTC. Translating gives CASSSSVAKNIQYF.

The chain employs TRBV9 and TRBJ1-2; D is uncertain. The germline V gene has CDR1 SGDLS and CDR2 YYNGEE. Trimming removed 0 bases from V and 7 bases from J, with 19 bases in between. The CDR3 extends over 16 amino acids. This CDR3 reads CASSVGTVGHEVGYTF. For the CDR3, the DNA is TGTGCCAGCAGCGTAGGAACAGTCGGCCATGAGGTTGGCTACACCTTC.

V usage is TRBV19 and J usage is TRBJ2-1; tentatively, D is TRBD2 (5 bases). Germline V gene data show CDR1 as LNHDA and CDR2 as SQIVND (reference sequence). The V gene lost 8 bases and the J gene lost 7 bases, with 21 bases spanning the gap. The CDR3 covers 15 residues. As DNA, the CDR3 is TGTGCCAGTCGCCCTTTTGCACGGGATGGGAATGAGCAGTTCTTC. Protein: CASRPFARDGNEQFF.

The chain combines TRBV11-2 with TRBJ2-7; weak D call: TRBD1 (6 bases). The CDR3 consists of 13 residues. Germline assignment: CDR1 SGHAT and CDR2 FQNNGV. Trimming removed 5 bases from V and 3 bases from J, with 11 bases in between. The CDR3 sequence: CASSGGRFYEQYF. The CDR3 DNA follows: TGTGCCAGCAGCGGGGGCAGGTTCTACGAGCAGTACTTC.

The sample holds one count of this clone. The same CDR3 can be traced to other DNA sequences in this sample. This sequence joins TRBV9 and TRBJ2-7; weak D call: TRBD1 (5 bases). The CDR3 is made up of 14 amino acids. Per germline, CDR1 SGDLS and CDR2 YYNGEE. Trimming stripped 1 base from V and 1 base from J, with 9 bases between. This CDR3 reads CASSVSAGSYEQYF. The CDR3 DNA is TGTGCCAGCAGCGTATCGGCAGGGTCCTACGAGCAGTACTTC.

V is TRBV5-1 and J is TRBJ1-1, with D possibly TRBD1 on 6 matching bases. V dropped 0 bases and J dropped 0 bases, with 15 bases sitting between them. Germline V lookup: CDR1 SGHRS, CDR2 YFSETQ. CDR3 length: 17 residues. The CDR3 reads CASSLEGQLSMNTEAFF. The CDR3 DNA sequence: TGCGCCAGCAGCTTGGAAGGACAGTTATCCATGAACACTGAAGCTTTCTTT.

The chain combines TRBV10-1 with TRBJ2-7, with D tentatively TRBD2 (6 bases). Germline CDR1 reads WNHNN; CDR2 reads SYGVQD (reference sequence). V lost 4 bases and J lost 0, with 7 bases in between. The CDR3 has 13 amino acids. CDR3 loop: CASSGGVSYEQYF. CDR3 in DNA: TGCGCCAGCAGTGGCGGGGTCTCCTACGAGCAGTACTTC.

This chain connects TRBV5-1 to TRBJ2-1; 10 positions agree with TRBD2. This CDR3 contains 16 residues. Germline V CDR1 and CDR2: SGHRS, YFSETQ. V was clipped by 4 bases and J by 0 bases; unmatched bases: 4. In nucleotides, the CDR3 is TGCGCCAGCAGCCCTACTAGCGGGATCTCCTACAATGAGCAGTTCTTC. It encodes CASSPTSGISYNEQFF.

This clone has just a few counts. The chain couples TRBV28 to TRBJ2-7; D possibly matches TRBD1 or TRBD2 (6 bases each). The CDR3 consists of 13 residues. Germline V gene data show CDR1 as MDHEN and CDR2 as SYDVKM. Trimming removed 2 bases at V and 3 bases at J, with 8 bases between. The CDR3 is CASSLGGHYEQYF. The CDR3 DNA is TGTGCCAGCAGTTTAGGGGGGCACTACGAGCAGTACTTC.

V and J are TRBV2 and TRBJ2-7; the D is unclear. Between the trimmed V and J ends, which lost 5 bases and 0 bases, there was a span of 14 bases. The CDR3 runs 15 residues. CDR1 SNHLY and CDR2 FYNNEI come from the germline V gene. The CDR3 nucleotides read TGTGCCAGCAGTTTTAGTACCAATATCTCCTACGAGCAGTACTTC. It specifies CASSFSTNISYEQYF.

The chain has TRBV25-1 and TRBJ2-7; D possibly corresponds to TRBD2 (5 bases). The CDR3 spans 12 residues. V was pared by 10 bases and J by 2 bases, with 12 bases between. Germline V gives CDR1 MGHDK, CDR2 SYGVNS. CDR3 sequence (DNA): TGTGCCACCCAACGGGGTCCCTACGAGCAGTACTTC. This translates into CATQRGPYEQYF.

The chain has TRBV6-5 and TRBJ2-1, with TRBD1 matching 7 bases. The CDR3 consists of 16 residues. V trimming: 0 bases; J trimming: 6 bases; junction bases outside the gene matches: 8. In germline, CDR1 is MNHEY, CDR2 SVGAGI. The CDR3 bases are TGTGCCAGCAGTTACTCTACAGGGGTAAGGGCCAATGAGCAGTTCTTC. It encodes CASSYSTGVRANEQFF.

This clone was found once. The chain employs TRBV5-1 and TRBJ2-7; 8 nucleotides match TRBD2. CDR3 length equals 15 residues. Germline loops: CDR1 SGHRS, CDR2 YFSETQ. V shed 1 base, J shed 3 bases, and the junction held 6 bases outside the gene matches. CDR3 residues: CASSLRSGSIYEQYF. The CDR3 DNA reads as TGCGCCAGCAGCTTGCGGAGCGGGAGTATCTACGAGCAGTACTTC.

This chain joins TRBV6-1 and TRBJ2-7; the match to TRBD2 covers 9 bases. The CDR3 spans 16 residues. The germline CDR1 and CDR2 sequences are MNHNS and SASEGT. The junction had 11 bases not matched to a gene; V was cut back by 3 bases and J by 5 bases. The CDR3 is CASSEPGREGEHEQYF. As DNA, the CDR3 is TGTGCCAGCAGTGAGCCCGGGCGGGAGGGTGAGCACGAGCAGTACTTC.

The J gene is TRBJ2-5, the V gene TRBV27, with 7 bases that match TRBD1. The ends lost 8 bases at V and 5 bases at J; junction bases unmatched: 8. This CDR3 has 13 residues. Germline CDR1 MNHEY, CDR2 SMNVEV (reference sequence). CDR3 loop: CASARQGWETQYF. In DNA, the CDR3 is TGTGCCAGCGCCCGACAGGGCTGGGAGACCCAGTACTTC.

The V gene is TRBV19, the J gene TRBJ1-1; D unresolved. Germline lookup yields CDR1 LNHDA and CDR2 SQIVND (reference sequence). CDR3 length: 14 amino acids. V gave up 2 bases and J gave up 3 bases, with 10 bases separating them. CDR3 in DNA: TGTGCCAGTAGTATATTTCTCTTTTACACTGAAGCTTTCTTT. It translates to CASSIFLFYTEAFF.

The rearrangement joins TRBV27 to TRBJ1-2; weak D call: TRBD1 (5 bases). Trimming took 6 bases from V and 0 from J, leaving 14 bases between them. CDR1 is MNHEY and CDR2 is SMNVEV in the germline V gene (reference sequence). The CDR3 contains 15 residues. The CDR3 DNA sequence: TGTGCCAGCAGATCCAGGGAGCTATCTAACTATGGCTACACCTTC. This encodes CASRSRELSNYGYTF.

The V gene is TRBV7-9, the J gene TRBJ2-7; 8 bases align to TRBD1. The junction had 12 bases not matched to a gene; V was cut back by 6 bases and J by 5 bases. Germline CDR1 and CDR2: SEHNR and FQNEAQ (reference sequence). The CDR3 loop spans 15 amino acids. The CDR3 here is CASSRDQGAGNEQYF. The CDR3 bases are TGTGCCAGCAGTCGTGATCAGGGGGCGGGGAACGAGCAGTACTTC.

As for this clone: Other nucleotide sequences in the sample specify the same CDR3. The chain has TRBV9 and TRBJ2-1; D is uncertain. Between the trimmed V and J ends, which lost 2 bases and 4 bases, there was a span of 13 bases. The germline gives CDR1 SGDLS, CDR2 YYNGEE. The CDR3 has 15 residues. CDR3 nucleotides: TGTGCCAGCAGCGTCGGTGGAATAGCATACAATGAGCAGTTCTTC. This gives the protein CASSVGGIAYNEQFF.

A word on this clone: Other DNA sequences in the same sample also yield this CDR3. This chain links TRBV14 with TRBJ1-2; D might be TRBD1 (5 bases). Germline V CDR1 and CDR2: SGHDN, FVKESK. The CDR3 totals 13 residues. The V gene lost 4 bases and the J gene lost 2 bases, with 8 bases spanning the gap. Written as DNA, the CDR3 is TGTGCCAGCAGCCCGGGACGGAACTATGGCTACACCTTC. It is translated as CASSPGRNYGYTF. Using reference TRBV14 and TRBJ1-2 for the parts outside the CDR3, the full variable domain is EAGVTQFPSHSVIEKGQTVTLRCDPISGHDNLYWYRRVMGKEIKFLLHFVKESKQDESGMPNNRFLAERTGGTYSTLKVQPAELEDSGVYFCASSPGRNYGYTFGSGTRLTVV.